This record covers a single TCR beta chain. Germline V gives CDR1 LGHNA, CDR2 YNFKEQ. The CDR3 is 14 residues long. Trimming pared 4 bases from V and 10 bases from J, leaving 17 bases between. Each and every patient relapsed after autologous stem cell transplantation, and patients got differing brentuximab vedotin exposure. The data originate from a study of PD-1 blockade in classical Hodgkin lymphoma. The method was immunoSEQ multiplex PCR; TCRdb's version includes in-frame clones alone and lacks a portion of them. The data show approximately 17,000 clones, roughly 82% seen once. This chain joins TRBV4-2 and TRBJ2-1, with D perhaps matching TRBD2 (5 bases). This specimen was peripheral blood mononuclear cells (PBMCs), taken before the second cycle of nivolumab. The clonotype originates from a human donor with classical Hodgkin lymphoma. The CDR3 here is CASSPIGLDLEQFF. Here the CDR3 DNA reads TGTGCCAGCAGCCCCATTGGACTCGACCTGGAGCAGTTCTTC.